Below, 12 T cell receptor beta chains from the same sample are listed, as sequenced in a study of shared T cell receptors in the human thymus. The assay was immunoSEQ multiplex PCR, and TCRdb's table has in-frame clones only and misses some. This table has roughly 550,000 clones, about 84% appearing once. The same sample was also studied in work on human thymus T cells.

The specimen was thymocytes. These receptor sequences come from a boy less than two years old with a congenital heart defect.

The rearrangement links TRBV28 to TRBJ2-7, with D possibly TRBD1 on 7 matching bases. The CDR3 is made up of 20 amino acids. The germline V gene has CDR1 MDHEN and CDR2 SYDVKM. V lost 2 bases, J lost 1 base, and 27 bases lay in between. This CDR3 reads CASSLPTPPGRGVNSYEQYF. The DNA for the CDR3 is TGTGCCAGCAGTTTACCCACCCCTCCGGGCAGGGGGGTAAATTCCTACGAGCAGTACTTC.

This clone occurred a few times. This chain uses TRBV29-1 with TRBJ1-1; D may be TRBD1 (5 bases). The germline V gene encodes CDR1 SQVTM and CDR2 ANQGSEA. This CDR3 contains 17 residues. Trimming stripped 3 bases from V and 0 bases from J, with 20 bases between. CDR3 sequence (DNA): TGCAGCGTTGAGGCCGCGAGACAGCTTCCGATGAACACTGAAGCTTTCTTT. This sequence encodes CSVEAARQLPMNTEAFF. Full variable domain (remainder filled in from reference TRBV29-1 and TRBJ1-1): SAVISQKPSRDICQRGTSLTIQCQVDSQVTMMFWYRQQPGQSLTLIATANQGSEATYESGFVIDKFPISRPNLTFSTLTVSNMSPEDSSIYLCSVEAARQLPMNTEAFFGQGTRLTVV.

The rearrangement uses TRBV5-1 and TRBJ1-1, with a possible D match to TRBD1 (5 bases). V lost 0 bases, J lost 7 bases, and 7 bases lay in between. Germline V CDR1 and CDR2: SGHRS, YFSETQ. The CDR3 contains 12 residues. CDR3: CASSLVQGEAFF. CDR3 DNA sequence: TGCGCCAGCAGCTTGGTGCAGGGTGAAGCTTTCTTT.

With regard to this clone: One end of the junction does not line up with germline, which may come from a read error. The chain has TRBV2 and TRBJ1-2, with TRBD1 matching over 10 bases. Germline V gene lookup returns CDR1 SNHLY and CDR2 FYNNEI. This CDR3 contains 17 residues. The CDR3 is CASSEGGDRGANYGYTF. The CDR3 DNA is TGTGCCAGCAGCGAAGGGGGGGACAGGGGAGCTAACTATGGCTACACCTTC.

V gene TRBV4-3 combines with J gene TRBJ2-7; 8 bases are a match to TRBD2. J gave up 4 bases and V 1 base, and 12 bases lay outside the gene matches. The CDR3 runs 17 residues. The germline gives CDR1 LGHNA, CDR2 YSLEER. CDR3 sequence: CASSQGLAAGDTYEQYF. In DNA form, the CDR3 reads TGCGCCAGCAGCCAAGGATTGGCAGCGGGAGATACTTACGAGCAGTACTTC.

This clone was counted a single time. The chain combines TRBV27 with TRBJ1-2; 8 bases are a match to TRBD1. CDR3 length: 15 residues. V dropped 2 bases and J dropped 5; count of bases not matched to a gene: 7. Per the germline V gene, CDR1 is MNHEY and CDR2 is SMNVEV (reference sequence). The CDR3 nucleotides are TGTGCCAGCAGTTTAACCAGACAGGGGTGGTATGGCTACACCTTC. It specifies CASSLTRQGWYGYTF.

The chain joins TRBV21-1 to TRBJ1-1. TRBV21-1 is noted as a pseudogene. There are 14 residues in the CDR3. In DNA, the CDR3 is TGTGCCAGCAGCAAAAGGCTCGGGGACACTGAAGCTTTCTTT. Protein sequence: CASSKRLGDTEAFF.

In its sample, this clone was seen a few times. J is TRBJ2-3 and V is TRBV4-1, with D possibly TRBD2 on 6 matching bases. V was trimmed by 2 bases and J by 2 bases, leaving 14 bases between them. The CDR3 length is 16 residues. The germline V gene has CDR1 MGHRA and CDR2 YSYEKL. CDR3 sequence (DNA): TGCGCCAGCAGCCAATTCCTCGGGACTGCCACAGATACGCAGTATTTT. Translated, it gives CASSQFLGTATDTQYF.

The chain couples TRBV2 to TRBJ2-2; D unresolved. Trimming took off 7 bases at V and 1 base at J, with 4 bases between the two ends. The CDR3 runs 12 residues. The germline V gene has CDR1 SNHLY and CDR2 FYNNEI. CDR3 coding DNA: TGTGCCAGCACCTGGAACACCGGGGAGCTGTTTTTT. Translated: CASTWNTGELFF.

V usage is TRBV27 and J usage is TRBJ2-1; TRBD1 matches at 7 bases. Per germline, CDR1 MNHEY and CDR2 SMNVEV (reference sequence). The CDR3 is made up of 15 amino acids. V trimming: 3 bases; J trimming: 7 bases; junction bases outside the gene matches: 9. The CDR3 DNA reads TGTGCCAGCAGTTTTAGGACAGGTCAAGGGAATGAGCAGTTCTTC. Translation: CASSFRTGQGNEQFF.

The V and J genes are TRBV27 and TRBJ2-4; TRBD1 matches 12 bases. The V gene's germline CDR1 is MNHEY and CDR2 SMNVEV (reference sequence). The length of the CDR3 is 16 residues. V lost 4 bases to trimming and J lost 2 bases; unmatched junction nucleotides: 3. The CDR3 sequence is CASSYRDRGPKNIQYF. The CDR3 DNA sequence: TGTGCCAGCAGTTACCGGGACAGGGGGCCCAAAAACATTCAGTACTTC.

This chain's CDR3 is CSASKAGEQYF. The CDR3 nucleotides are TGCAGTGCTAGCAAGGCGGGCGAGCAGTACTTC. V gene TRBV20-1 combines with J gene TRBJ2-7, with TRBD2 as a possible D gene (5 bases). V was pared by 3 bases and J by 6 bases, with 9 bases between. The CDR3 is made up of 11 amino acids. Looked up from germline, CDR1 is DFQATT and CDR2 is SNEGSKA (reference sequence).